These T cell receptor beta chains were read from a single sample in a study of identical twins. TCRdb recomputed calls from the 5' RACE reads with MiXCR, one row per CDR3 protein. Among roughly 750,000 distinct CDR3 sequences listed, roughly 20% were seen once. These sequences were also reported in another study, on T cells expressing NK-cell markers.

Sequencing was done on a sample of PBMCs. Every receptor here comes from a woman aged 18-29 years in good health. Both conserved end residues are part of each CDR3. Fields, in order: clone size, V gene, J gene, D gene, CDR3 protein, CDR3 DNA. The D gene is left open where the match is weak. A clone size is listed for some rows: how often the clone was seen (once, few, many), or a class if it is expanded.

clone size: few; V gene: TRBV29-1; J gene: TRBJ1-1; D gene: TRBD1; CDR3 protein: CSVSSTDRITEAFF; CDR3 DNA: TGCAGCGTTTCCTCAACGGACAGGATTACTGAAGCTTTCTTT
clone size: few; V gene: TRBV27; J gene: TRBJ1-2; D gene: -; CDR3 protein: CASMPGTNYGYTF; CDR3 DNA: TGTGCCAGCATGCCCGGGACTAACTATGGCTACACCTTC
clone size: -; V gene: TRBV6-5; J gene: TRBJ2-7; D gene: TRBD2; CDR3 protein: CASSYSFSSGTSGTEQYF; CDR3 DNA: TGTGCCAGCAGTTACTCGTTTAGCTCCGGGACTAGCGGGACCGAGCAGTACTTC
clone size: once; V gene: TRBV12-3/TRBV12-4; J gene: TRBJ1-2; D gene: -; CDR3 protein: CASSSSSGDRARRNYGYTF; CDR3 DNA: -
clone size: -; V gene: TRBV10-1; J gene: TRBJ2-7; D gene: -; CDR3 protein: CASSESYLGLQDPTYEQYF; CDR3 DNA: TGCGCCAGCAGTGAGTCTTATCTGGGTTTACAGGACCCCACCTACGAGCAGTACTTC
clone size: -; V gene: TRBV6-5; J gene: TRBJ1-4; D gene: -; CDR3 protein: CASSLGMANEKLFF; CDR3 DNA: TGTGCCAGCAGTTTGGGGATGGCTAATGAAAAACTGTTTTTT
clone size: -; V gene: TRBV2; J gene: TRBJ2-1; D gene: TRBD2; CDR3 protein: CASRIAGGTEQFF; CDR3 DNA: TGTGCCAGCAGAATAGCGGGGGGTACTGAGCAGTTCTTC
clone size: many; V gene: TRBV29-1; J gene: TRBJ2-1; D gene: -; CDR3 protein: CSVGAGLYNEQFF; CDR3 DNA: TGCAGCGTTGGGGCAGGGCTCTACAATGAGCAGTTCTTC
clone size: -; V gene: TRBV6-2/TRBV6-3; J gene: TRBJ2-7; D gene: -; CDR3 protein: CASALGESYEQYF; CDR3 DNA: TGTGCCAGCGCCTTGGGGGAGAGCTACGAGCAGTACTTC
clone size: -; V gene: TRBV6-2/TRBV6-3; J gene: TRBJ2-4; D gene: -; CDR3 protein: CASSSPKRDAKNIQYF; CDR3 DNA: TGTGCCAGCAGCTCTCCGAAAAGGGACGCCAAAAACATTCAGTACTTC
clone size: -; V gene: TRBV20-1; J gene: TRBJ2-1; D gene: -; CDR3 protein: CSAPVPTDPYNEQFF; CDR3 DNA: TGCAGTGCTCCCGTTCCGACTGACCCGTACAATGAGCAGTTCTTC
clone size: -; V gene: TRBV5-1; J gene: TRBJ2-7; D gene: TRBD2; CDR3 protein: CASSPPGLAGVGEQYF; CDR3 DNA: TGCGCCAGCAGCCCTCCGGGACTAGCGGGAGTGGGCGAGCAGTACTTC
clone size: -; V gene: TRBV15; J gene: TRBJ1-2; D gene: TRBD1; CDR3 protein: CATSRDRIYYGYTF; CDR3 DNA: TGTGCCACCAGCAGGGACAGGATCTACTATGGCTACACCTTC
clone size: -; V gene: TRBV20-1; J gene: TRBJ2-3; D gene: TRBD2; CDR3 protein: CSVPGLAKDTQYF; CDR3 DNA: TGCAGTGTACCGGGACTAGCAAAAGATACGCAGTATTTT
clone size: many; V gene: TRBV20-1; J gene: TRBJ2-5; D gene: -; CDR3 protein: CSAREGRFQETQYF; CDR3 DNA: TGCAGTGCTAGAGAGGGTCGCTTCCAAGAGACCCAGTACTTC
clone size: -; V gene: TRBV20-1; J gene: TRBJ2-1; D gene: -; CDR3 protein: CSAPELGEQFF; CDR3 DNA: TGCAGTGCTCCAGAGCTGGGTGAGCAGTTCTTC
clone size: -; V gene: TRBV18; J gene: TRBJ2-1; D gene: TRBD2; CDR3 protein: CASSPPLTSGSGGTYNEQFF; CDR3 DNA: TGTGCCAGCTCACCACCCCTGACTAGCGGGAGTGGTGGCACCTACAATGAGCAGTTCTTC
clone size: -; V gene: TRBV10-3; J gene: TRBJ2-5; D gene: TRBD2; CDR3 protein: CAIGEREDQETQYF; CDR3 DNA: TGTGCCATCGGGGAGCGGGAGGATCAAGAGACCCAGTACTTC
clone size: -; V gene: TRBV6-5; J gene: TRBJ2-3; D gene: TRBD2; CDR3 protein: CASSYSAWGGVAGPDTQYF; CDR3 DNA: TGTGCCAGCAGTTACTCGGCATGGGGTGGAGTAGCGGGACCAGATACGCAGTATTTT
clone size: -; V gene: TRBV3-1; J gene: TRBJ1-6; D gene: TRBD1; CDR3 protein: CASSQGTGGSPLHF; CDR3 DNA: TGTGCCAGCAGCCAAGGGACAGGTGGTTCACCCCTCCACTTT
clone size: -; V gene: TRBV12-3/TRBV12-4; J gene: TRBJ2-3; D gene: -; CDR3 protein: CASSLMRRAKDTQYF; CDR3 DNA: TGTGCCAGCAGCCTAATGCGGAGGGCAAAAGATACGCAGTATTTT
clone size: few; V gene: TRBV6-5; J gene: TRBJ2-3; D gene: -; CDR3 protein: CASSYSWGRGTDTQYF; CDR3 DNA: TGTGCCAGCAGTTACTCGTGGGGGAGAGGGACAGATACGCAGTATTTT
clone size: -; V gene: TRBV20-1; J gene: TRBJ2-7; D gene: TRBD1; CDR3 protein: CSAETGSRATNEQYF; CDR3 DNA: TGCAGTGCTGAGACAGGGTCGAGGGCGACGAACGAGCAGTACTTC
clone size: -; V gene: TRBV20-1; J gene: TRBJ2-5; D gene: -; CDR3 protein: CSARDTGSGETQYF; CDR3 DNA: TGCAGTGCTAGAGATACCGGGAGCGGAGAGACCCAGTACTTC
clone size: -; V gene: TRBV20-1; J gene: TRBJ2-3; D gene: TRBD2; CDR3 protein: CCARDSASGDADTQYF; CDR3 DNA: TGCTGTGCTAGAGATTCCGCTAGCGGGGACGCAGATACGCAGTATTTT
clone size: -; V gene: TRBV7-9; J gene: TRBJ1-4; D gene: -; CDR3 protein: CASSPQASNEKLFF; CDR3 DNA: TGTGCCAGCAGCCCCCAGGCTTCCAATGAAAAACTGTTTTTT
clone size: -; V gene: TRBV5-1; J gene: TRBJ1-2; D gene: -; CDR3 protein: CASSYTASYGYTF; CDR3 DNA: TGCGCCAGCAGCTATACAGCCTCCTATGGCTACACCTTC